The subject of this entry is one T cell receptor (beta chain). Its antigen is still unknown. Primers: 60 Vbeta forward and 13 Jbeta reverse. TCRdb keeps only in-frame clones here, not all; method: immunoSEQ multiplex PCR. The sample holds over 150,000 clones, 70% to 90% seen once. Germline lookup yields CDR1 SGDLS and CDR2 YYNGEE. The CDR3 is made up of 15 amino acids. J lost 7 bases, V lost 0 bases, and 5 bases had no gene match. The data stem from a study of cytomegalovirus exposure and HLA in healthy donors. Study-wide results and caveats: Overall, approximately 150 TCR beta chains were annotated as cytomegalovirus-associated.

This rearrangement joins TRBV9 to TRBJ2-1; 9 bases are a match to TRBD2. Input material: PBMCs. This TCR was recovered from a woman in her twenties or thirties in good health and CMV-seropositive. This CDR3 reads CASSVGSGGWNEQFF. In DNA, the CDR3 is TGTGCCAGCAGCGTAGGGAGCGGGGGGTGGAATGAGCAGTTCTTC.